This T cell receptor beta chain was documented in a study of T-cell reconstitution after alpha-beta-depleted transplantation in children. Unique molecular identifiers tagged the TCRbeta library. TCRdb re-derived calls from the PCR reads in MiXCR, one entry per CDR3 protein. The data show some 250,000 distinct CDR3 sequences, 12% seen once. Germline V lookup: CDR1 SQVTM, CDR2 ANQGSEA. Trimming took 4 bases from V and 1 from J, leaving 7 bases between them. The length of the CDR3 is 12 residues. This clonotype was observed many times. The receptor was isolated from a human donor who donated a stem cell graft to a child with acute lymphoblastic leukemia. The chain links TRBV29-1 to TRBJ1-1; no firm D call. This sample comprised PBMCs from the stem cell graft donor, obtained from the stem cell graft. This CDR3 is CSVGSGNTEAFF. In nucleotides, the CDR3 is TGCAGCGTTGGATCGGGGAACACTGAAGCTTTCTTT.